This paragraph reports one T cell receptor beta chain. What it binds is unknown. Time point: newly diagnosed GD, antithyroid drugs for less than 3 months. PBMCs provided the RNA from which the TCR library was made. Into tubes containing EDTA, roughly 8.8 milliliters of peripheral blood were drawn. This record comes from a study of regulatory T cells in long-lasting Graves disease. V dropped 2 bases and J dropped 7 bases, with 12 bases sitting between them. Germline V CDR1 and CDR2: ENHRY, SYGVKD. The CDR3 is 13 amino acids. HTBI primers from iRepertoire and Arm-PCR of CDR3 regions yielded the TCR beta libraries. Using its own MiXCR run on the multiplex PCR reads, TCRdb lists one record per CDR3 protein. Of 350,000 to 400,000 distinct CDR3 sequences in the sample, roughly a sixth were seen once. Overall study results and limits: Persistent disease was characterized by preferential usage of TRBV28, TRBJ1-2 and TRBJ2-5. The study found lower TCR diversity in persistent Graves' patients than in newly diagnosed ones.

The clonotype was recovered from a female donor with Graves disease. The material was peripheral blood mononuclear cells (PBMCs), obtained at new diagnosis, from a patient treated with antithyroid drugs. The genes are TRBV10-3 and TRBJ2-7; D remains unclear. CDR3 sequence: CAISEAGAGEQYF. CDR3 coding DNA: TGTGCCATCAGTGAGGCAGGTGCTGGGGAGCAGTACTTC.